This TCR beta chain was identified in a study of cytomegalovirus exposure and HLA in healthy donors. Healthy people donating bone marrow made up the donors. Notes on this clone: As yet, its antigen is unknown.

Study-wide results and caveats: The authors later found most CMV-associated TCR beta chains appeared HLA-restricted. Most of the TCR beta V segments (in an earlier analysis) were productive either about 87% or about 30% of the time.

The PCR used 60 Vbeta and 13 Jbeta primers. TCRdb's copy holds only in-frame clones and misses some; the assay was immunoSEQ multiplex PCR. The sample consists of 140,000 or so clones, approximately 79% of them appearing once. The germline gives CDR1 MNHEY, CDR2 SMNVEV (reference sequence). This CDR3 has 12 amino acids. V was trimmed by 2 bases and J by 5 bases, leaving 5 bases between them. The V gene is TRBV27, the J gene TRBJ2-3; no definite D call. The source is a woman younger than 45 in good health and CMV-seronegative. The source material was PBMCs. CDR3 amino acids: CASSLNKDTQYF. The CDR3 DNA is TGTGCCAGCAGTTTAAACAAAGATACGCAGTATTTT.